This T cell receptor (beta chain) was found in a study of response to subunit inactivated influenza vaccine listed by TCRdb under 2018. Describing the broader study: To follow how T cells responded to a trivalent subunit inactivated influenza vaccine, the researchers relied on deep quantitative profiling of the T cell receptor repertoire. General findings and caveats noted by the study authors: According to the authors, only a limited number of new T cells may be recruited by each seasonal influenza vaccination.

The method was RT-PCR. Sequencing was performed on an Illumina HiSeq 2500. The raw public reads went through TCRdb reprocessing: fastp at Q25, MiXCR clone calling, in-frame beta chains kept. Merged by CDR3 protein, the rows form single entries marked with the most common genes and DNA. In all, the sample holds approximately 480,000 distinct CDR3 sequences, and approximately 11% of those were seen once. The ten largest make up roughly 12% of the sample. Measured from the cysteine to the phenylalanine, the CDR3 is 14 residues long. The kept DNA is CDR3 alone, 42 bases in frame from the first base. Per the germline V gene, MNHNS is the CDR1 and SASEGT is the CDR2. Trimming at the junction amounts to 0 bases on V and 5 bases on J, and the germline ends lie 8 bases apart. Read against the paper, the sample's time point label means: around 47 days after influenza vaccine administration. Many counts were recorded for this clonotype. No antigen is known for it. The sample holds no much larger clone one base away, and base qualities are not on file.

The source of this sequence is a man aged 45 to 65 who received an inactivated influenza vaccine. Donor details come from another sample of the same person, matched by shared clones. The sample in question was PBMCs from blood, obtained about 40 days after vaccination. The sequence joins TRBV6-1 to TRBJ1-5; possibly the D gene is TRBD1, per 5 matching bases. The DNA is as follows: TGTGCCAGCAGTGAAGCAGGGGTCCATCAGCCCCAGCATTTT. The translation is CASSEAGVHQPQHF.